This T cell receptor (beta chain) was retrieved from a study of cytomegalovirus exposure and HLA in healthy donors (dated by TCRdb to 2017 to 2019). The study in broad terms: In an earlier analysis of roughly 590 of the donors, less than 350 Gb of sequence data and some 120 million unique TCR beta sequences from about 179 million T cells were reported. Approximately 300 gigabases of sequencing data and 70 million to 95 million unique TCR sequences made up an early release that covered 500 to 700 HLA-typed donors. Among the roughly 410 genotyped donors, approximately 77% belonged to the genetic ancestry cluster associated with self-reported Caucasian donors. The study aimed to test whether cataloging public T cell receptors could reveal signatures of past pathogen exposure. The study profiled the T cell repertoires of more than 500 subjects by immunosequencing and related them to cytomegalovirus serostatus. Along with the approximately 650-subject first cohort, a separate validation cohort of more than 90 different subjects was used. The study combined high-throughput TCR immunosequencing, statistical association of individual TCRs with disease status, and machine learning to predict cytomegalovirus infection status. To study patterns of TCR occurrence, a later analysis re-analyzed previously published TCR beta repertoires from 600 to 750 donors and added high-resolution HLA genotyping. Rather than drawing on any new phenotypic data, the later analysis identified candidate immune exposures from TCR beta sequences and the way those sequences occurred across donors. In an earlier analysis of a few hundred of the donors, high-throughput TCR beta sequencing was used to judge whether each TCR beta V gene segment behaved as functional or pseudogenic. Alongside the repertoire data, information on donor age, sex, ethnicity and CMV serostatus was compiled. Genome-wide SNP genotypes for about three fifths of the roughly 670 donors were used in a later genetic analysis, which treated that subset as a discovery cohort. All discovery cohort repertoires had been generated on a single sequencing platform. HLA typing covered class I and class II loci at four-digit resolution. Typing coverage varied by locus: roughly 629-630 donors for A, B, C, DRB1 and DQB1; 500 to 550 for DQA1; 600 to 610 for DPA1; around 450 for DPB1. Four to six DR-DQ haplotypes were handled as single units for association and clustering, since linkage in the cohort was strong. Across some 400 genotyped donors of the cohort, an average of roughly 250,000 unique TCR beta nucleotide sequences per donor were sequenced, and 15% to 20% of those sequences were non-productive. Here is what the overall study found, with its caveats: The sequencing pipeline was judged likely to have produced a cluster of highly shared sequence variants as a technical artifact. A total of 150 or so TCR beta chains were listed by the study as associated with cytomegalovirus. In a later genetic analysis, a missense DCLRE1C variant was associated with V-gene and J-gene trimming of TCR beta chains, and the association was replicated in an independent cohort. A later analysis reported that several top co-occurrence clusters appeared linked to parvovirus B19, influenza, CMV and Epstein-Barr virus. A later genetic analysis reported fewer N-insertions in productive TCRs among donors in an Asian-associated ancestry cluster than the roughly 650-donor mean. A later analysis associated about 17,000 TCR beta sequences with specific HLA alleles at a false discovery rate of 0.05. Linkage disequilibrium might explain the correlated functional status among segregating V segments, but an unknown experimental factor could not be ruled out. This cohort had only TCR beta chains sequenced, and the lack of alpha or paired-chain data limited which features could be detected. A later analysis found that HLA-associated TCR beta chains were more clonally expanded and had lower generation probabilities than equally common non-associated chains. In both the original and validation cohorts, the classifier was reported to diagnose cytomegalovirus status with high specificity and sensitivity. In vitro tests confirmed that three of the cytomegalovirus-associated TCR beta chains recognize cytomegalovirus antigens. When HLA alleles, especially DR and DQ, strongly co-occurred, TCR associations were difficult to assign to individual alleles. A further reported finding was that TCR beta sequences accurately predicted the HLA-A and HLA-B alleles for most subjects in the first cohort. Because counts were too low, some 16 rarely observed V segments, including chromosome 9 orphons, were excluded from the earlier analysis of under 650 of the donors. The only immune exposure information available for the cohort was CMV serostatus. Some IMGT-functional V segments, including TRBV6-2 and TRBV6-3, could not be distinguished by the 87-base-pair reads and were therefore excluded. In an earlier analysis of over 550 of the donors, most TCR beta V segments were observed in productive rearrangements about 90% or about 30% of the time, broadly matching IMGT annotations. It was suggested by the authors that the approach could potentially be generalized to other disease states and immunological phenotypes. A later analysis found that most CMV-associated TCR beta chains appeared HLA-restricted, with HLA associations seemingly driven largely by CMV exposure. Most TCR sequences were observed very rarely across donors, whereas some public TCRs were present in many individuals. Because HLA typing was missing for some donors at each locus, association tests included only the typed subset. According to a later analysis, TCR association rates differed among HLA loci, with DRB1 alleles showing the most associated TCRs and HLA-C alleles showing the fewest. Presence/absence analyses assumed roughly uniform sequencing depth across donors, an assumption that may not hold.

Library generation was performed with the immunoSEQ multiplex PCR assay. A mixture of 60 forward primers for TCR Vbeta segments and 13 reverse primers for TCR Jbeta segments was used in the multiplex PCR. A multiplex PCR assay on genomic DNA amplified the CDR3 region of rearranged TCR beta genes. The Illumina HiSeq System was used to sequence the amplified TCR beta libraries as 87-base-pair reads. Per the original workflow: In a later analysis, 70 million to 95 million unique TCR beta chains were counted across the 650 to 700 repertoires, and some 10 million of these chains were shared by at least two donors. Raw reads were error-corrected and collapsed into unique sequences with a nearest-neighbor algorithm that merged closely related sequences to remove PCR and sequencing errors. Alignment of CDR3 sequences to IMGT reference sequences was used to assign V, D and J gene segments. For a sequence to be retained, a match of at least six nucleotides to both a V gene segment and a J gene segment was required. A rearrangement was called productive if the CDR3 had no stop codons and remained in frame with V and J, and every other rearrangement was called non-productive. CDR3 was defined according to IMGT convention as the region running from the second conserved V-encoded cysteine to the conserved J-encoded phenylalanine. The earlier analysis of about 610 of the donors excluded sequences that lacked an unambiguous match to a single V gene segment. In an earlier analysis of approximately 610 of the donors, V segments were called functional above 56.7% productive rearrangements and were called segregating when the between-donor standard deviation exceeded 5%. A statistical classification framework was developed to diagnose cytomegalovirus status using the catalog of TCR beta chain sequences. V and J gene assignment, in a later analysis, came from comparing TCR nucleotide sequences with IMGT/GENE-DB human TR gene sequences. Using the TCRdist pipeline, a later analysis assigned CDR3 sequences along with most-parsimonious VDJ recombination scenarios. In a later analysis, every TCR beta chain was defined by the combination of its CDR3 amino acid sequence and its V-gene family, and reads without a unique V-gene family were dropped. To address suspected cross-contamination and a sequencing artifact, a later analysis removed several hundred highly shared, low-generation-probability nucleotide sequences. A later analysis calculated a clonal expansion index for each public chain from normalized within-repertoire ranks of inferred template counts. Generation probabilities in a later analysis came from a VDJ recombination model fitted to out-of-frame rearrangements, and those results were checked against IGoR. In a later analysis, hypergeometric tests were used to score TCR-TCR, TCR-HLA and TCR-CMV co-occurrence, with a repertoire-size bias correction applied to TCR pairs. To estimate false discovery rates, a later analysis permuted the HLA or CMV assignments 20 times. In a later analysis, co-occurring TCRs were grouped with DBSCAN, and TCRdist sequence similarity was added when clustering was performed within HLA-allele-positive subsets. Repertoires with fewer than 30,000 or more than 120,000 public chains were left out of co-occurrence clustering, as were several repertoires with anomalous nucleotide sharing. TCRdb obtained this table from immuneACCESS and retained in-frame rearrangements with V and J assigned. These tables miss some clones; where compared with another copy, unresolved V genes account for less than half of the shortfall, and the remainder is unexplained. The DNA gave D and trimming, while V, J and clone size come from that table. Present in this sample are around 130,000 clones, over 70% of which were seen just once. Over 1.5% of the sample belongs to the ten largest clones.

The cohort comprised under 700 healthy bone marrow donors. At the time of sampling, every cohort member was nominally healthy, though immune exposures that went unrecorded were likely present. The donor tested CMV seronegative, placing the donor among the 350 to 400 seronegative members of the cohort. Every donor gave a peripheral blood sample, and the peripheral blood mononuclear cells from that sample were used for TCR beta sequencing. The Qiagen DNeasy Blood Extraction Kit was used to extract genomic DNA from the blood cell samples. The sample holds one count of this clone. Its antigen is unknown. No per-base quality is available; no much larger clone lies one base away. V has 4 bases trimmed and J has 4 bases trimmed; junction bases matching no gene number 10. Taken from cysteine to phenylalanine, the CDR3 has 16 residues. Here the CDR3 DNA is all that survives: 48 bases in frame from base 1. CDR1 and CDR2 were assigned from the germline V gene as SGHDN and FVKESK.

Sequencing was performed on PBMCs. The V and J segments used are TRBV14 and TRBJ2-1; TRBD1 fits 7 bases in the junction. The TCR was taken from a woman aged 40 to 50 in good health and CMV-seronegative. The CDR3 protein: CASSPRDSPIYNEQFF. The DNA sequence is TGTGCCAGCAGCCCTCGGGACAGTCCCATTTACAATGAGCAGTTCTTC.